These 9 T cell receptor beta chains share one sample of origin, sequenced in a study of cytomegalovirus exposure and HLA in healthy donors. Vbeta (60) and Jbeta (13) primers were used in the PCR. Produced via immunoSEQ multiplex PCR; TCRdb's table is partial and in-frame only. The sample yields around 120,000 clones, around four fifths seen once. The sequencing sample was made of PBMCs. These receptors came from a boy aged 5-17 years in good health and CMV-seronegative.

The DNA of the CDR3 is TGCGCCAGCAGCTTCGAGTGGGAGCCAAACATTCAGTACTTC. Protein sequence: CASSFEWEPNIQYF. J is TRBJ2-4 and V is TRBV5-1; D might be TRBD2 (5 bases). V lost 2 bases to trimming and J lost 6 bases, with 12 bases between them. CDR1 and CDR2 (germline): SGHRS, YFSETQ. CDR3 size: 14 residues.

The CDR3 loop reads CASSQEILAGVSGELFF. The DNA for the CDR3 is TGCGCCAGCAGCCAAGAGATTCTAGCGGGAGTTTCCGGGGAGCTGTTTTTT. The chain combines TRBV4-1 with TRBJ2-2; the match to TRBD2 covers 10 bases. V gave up 0 bases and J gave up 6 bases; unmatched junction bases: 7. Germline V lookup: CDR1 MGHRA, CDR2 YSYEKL. The CDR3 extends over 17 amino acids.

This chain connects TRBV2 to TRBJ1-1; tentatively, D is TRBD1 (6 bases). The CDR3 extends over 15 amino acids. Trimming took 1 base from V and 1 from J, leaving 10 bases between them. CDR1 is SNHLY, CDR2 FYNNEI, per germline. CDR3 DNA: TGTGCCAGCAGTGAAGGACAGGTTGGGAACACTGAAGCTTTCTTT. Translated, it gives CASSEGQVGNTEAFF.

This chain links TRBV6-4 with TRBJ2-7; 7 bases fit TRBD1. Unmatched junction bases numbered 14, after V lost 0 bases and J lost 0 bases. The CDR3 totals 19 residues. Germline loops: CDR1 MRHNA, CDR2 SNTAGT. CDR3 sequence reads: CASSDSTGVARSLSYEQYF. The CDR3 coding sequence is TGTGCCAGCAGTGACTCTACAGGGGTGGCCCGCTCTCTCTCCTACGAGCAGTACTTC.

The chain uses TRBV13 and TRBJ2-6; maybe TRBD2 (5 bases). CDR1 is PRHDT, CDR2 FYEKMQ, per germline (reference sequence). CDR3 length equals 16 residues. V was shortened by 0 bases and J by 4 bases, with 10 bases between the two germline ends. CDR3 protein: CASSLGRGLGANVLTF. In DNA, the CDR3 is TGTGCCAGCAGCTTAGGCCGCGGGTTAGGGGCCAACGTCCTGACTTTC.

This sequence joins TRBV2 and TRBJ2-5, with 12 bases fitting TRBD2. The germline CDR1 and CDR2 sequences are SNHLY and FYNNEI. The CDR3 consists of 15 residues. J was trimmed by 9 bases and V by 3 bases; bases with no gene match: 8. In nucleotides, the CDR3 is TGTGCCAGCAGTGATCTCAGGACTAGCGGGATGTCCCAGTACTTC. This gives the protein CASSDLRTSGMSQYF. The entire variable domain, with the rest obtained from reference TRBV2 and TRBJ2-5, is as follows: EPEVTQTPSHQVTQMGQEVILRCVPISNHLYFYWYRQILGQKVEFLVSFYNNEISEKSEIFDDQFSVERPDGSNFTLKIRSTKLEDSAMYFCASSDLRTSGMSQYFGPGTRLLVL.

This clone came up once. This chain uses TRBV11-2 with TRBJ1-5; 7 bases agree with TRBD1. This CDR3 region has 15 residues. Trimming at V came to 0 bases and at J to 6 bases, leaving 5 bases not matched to a gene. Germline V gives CDR1 SGHAT, CDR2 FQNNGV. The CDR3 bases are TGTGCCAGCAGCTTAGATCGAGGGGGCACTCAGCCCCAGCATTTT. This sequence encodes CASSLDRGGTQPQHF.

The genes are TRBV7-8 and TRBJ1-5; D is possibly TRBD1 (5 bases). This CDR3 spans 16 amino acids. Germline V lookup: CDR1 SGHVS, CDR2 FQNEAQ. Deletions cut 5 bases from V and 3 bases from J, with 17 bases between. CDR3 coding DNA: TGTGCCAGCAGCCCCCACGCGACAGCTTTCAATCAGCCCCAGCATTTT. Protein sequence: CASSPHATAFNQPQHF.

The chain couples TRBV4-1 to TRBJ2-3, with D possibly matching TRBD1 (6 bases). Germline loops: CDR1 MGHRA, CDR2 YSYEKL. V was pared by 0 bases and J by 1 base, with 8 bases between. The CDR3 is 15 residues long. In DNA, the CDR3 is TGCGCCAGCAGCCAAGACCGGACAGGCACAGATACGCAGTATTTT. This gives the protein CASSQDRTGTDTQYF.